Shown below are 16 T cell receptor beta chains from a single sample sequenced in a study of T-cell reconstitution after alpha-beta-depleted transplantation in children. The library targeted TCRbeta and was prepared with unique molecular identifiers. TCRdb analysed the PCR reads with MiXCR anew, one entry per CDR3 protein. The table shows a few hundred thousand distinct CDR3 sequences, with approximately 9.7% occurring only once. Sequenced here: PBMCs from the stem cell graft donor, sampled from the stem cell graft. The receptors stem from a human donor who donated a stem cell graft to a child with SCID.

The table lists this clonotype with many counts. The rearrangement links TRBV20-1 to TRBJ2-7; TRBD2 matches 10 bases. J gave up 4 bases and V 1 base, and 7 bases lay outside the gene matches. The CDR3 runs to 15 residues. Germline CDR1 and CDR2: DFQATT and SNEGSKA (reference sequence). CDR3 sequence: CSARARSGGDYEQYF. The CDR3 bases are TGCAGTGCTAGAGCCCGGAGCGGGGGGGATTACGAGCAGTACTTC.

This chain uses TRBV12-3 or TRBV12-4 with TRBJ2-2; a weak D match, TRBD1 (5 bases). This CDR3 has 12 amino acids. V was pared by 5 bases and J by 7 bases, with 8 bases between. The CDR3: CASSLTVGELFF. For the CDR3, the DNA is TGTGCCAGCAGTCTGACAGTCGGGGAGCTGTTTTTT.

This clonotype appeared many times. V is TRBV5-1 and J is TRBJ1-2; the D is unclear. This CDR3 has 15 residues. Trimming removed 0 bases from V and 4 bases from J, with 13 bases in between. Germline assignment: CDR1 SGHRS and CDR2 YFSETQ. The CDR3, as DNA: TGCGCCAGCAGCTTGGCCCCAGGTCCGGGCTATGGCTACACCTTC. Amino acid sequence: CASSLAPGPGYGYTF. Based on the CDR3 plus reference TRBV5-1 and TRBJ1-2, the full variable domain is KAGVTQTPRYLIKTRGQQVTLSCSPISGHRSVSWYQQTPGQGLQFLFEYFSETQRNKGNFPGRFSGRQFSNSRSEMNVSTLELGDSALYLCASSLAPGPGYGYTFGSGTRLTVV.

This clonotype appeared many times. V usage is TRBV4-3 and J usage is TRBJ2-3; D ambiguous. The CDR3 consists of 15 residues. Germline CDR1 and CDR2: LGHNA and YSLEER. V was pared by 0 bases and J by 6 bases, with 13 bases between. CDR3 bases: TGCGCCAGCAGCCAAGACTTCGGGCAACCGGATACGCAGTATTTT. Its translation is CASSQDFGQPDTQYF.

This sequence joins TRBV4-3 and TRBJ1-2, with TRBD1 matching 7 bases. The CDR3 totals 15 residues. V shed 3 bases, J shed 3 bases, and the junction held 7 bases outside the gene matches. Germline-derived CDR1 and CDR2 are LGHNA and YSLEER. As DNA, the CDR3 is TGCGCCAGCAGCCAGGCCGACAGGGTGGACTATGGCTACACCTTC. Translated, it gives CASSQADRVDYGYTF.

On this clonotype itself: One end of the junction does not line up with germline, which may come from a read error. The chain carries TRBV20-1 and TRBJ2-1; TRBD2 matches 9 bases. The CDR3 is made up of 16 amino acids. From germline, CDR1 is DFQATT and CDR2 SNEGSKA (reference sequence). The chain's CDR3 is CCANDVLAGAYGEQFF. CDR3 sequence (DNA): TGCTGTGCTAACGACGTATTAGCGGGGGCGTACGGTGAGCAGTTCTTC.

This clonotype was recorded a few times. The chain combines TRBV7-9 with TRBJ2-5; 11 bases match TRBD1. This CDR3 comprises 14 residues. J gave up 4 bases and V 4 bases, and 2 bases lay outside the gene matches. The germline V gene has CDR1 SEHNR and CDR2 FQNEAQ (reference sequence). CDR3: CASSSGQGVETQYF. CDR3 bases: TGTGCCAGCAGCTCGGGACAGGGGGTAGAGACCCAGTACTTC. Full variable domain (outside the CDR3, taken from reference TRBV7-9 and TRBJ2-5): DTGVSQNPRHKITKRGQNVTFRCDPISEHNRLYWYRQTLGQGPEFLTYFQNEAQLEKSRLLSDRFSAERPKGSFSTLEIQRTEQGDSAMYLCASSSGQGVETQYFGPGTRLLVL.

This clonotype was counted at least ten times. V usage is TRBV19 and J usage is TRBJ2-5, with TRBD1 identical over 8 bases. V dropped 8 bases and J dropped 2; count of bases not matched to a gene: 7. The CDR3 has 14 amino acids. Germline CDR1 is LNHDA and CDR2 is SQIVND (reference sequence). The CDR3 loop is CASGEQGGQETQYF. DNA for the CDR3: TGTGCCAGTGGTGAACAGGGGGGACAAGAGACCCAGTACTTC.

This clonotype occurred many times. The rearrangement uses TRBV15 and TRBJ1-3; no clear D gene. The ends were cut back, 0 bases at V and 0 bases at J, with 12 bases in the middle. CDR3 size: 17 residues. Germline V gene lookup returns CDR1 LNHNV and CDR2 YYDKDF (reference sequence). The CDR3 DNA reads TGTGCCACCAGCAGAGATAACGACGGCCCCTCTGGAAACACCATATATTTT. Its translation: CATSRDNDGPSGNTIYF.

This clonotype occurred many times. The chain joins TRBV5-1 to TRBJ2-5; the match to TRBD2 covers 7 bases. This CDR3 has 14 residues. Germline assignment: CDR1 SGHRS and CDR2 YFSETQ. Trimming removed 0 bases from V and 4 bases from J; junction bases left unmatched: 3. The DNA for the CDR3 is TGCGCCAGCAGCTTGGGCGGGGGACGAGAGACCCAGTACTTC. It yields the protein CASSLGGGRETQYF.

J is TRBJ2-1 and V is TRBV5-6, with D perhaps TRBD1 or TRBD2 (5 bases each). The CDR3 length is 16 residues. V lost 0 bases to trimming and J lost 4 bases, with 14 bases between them. The germline V gene encodes CDR1 SGHDT and CDR2 YYEEEE. CDR3 in amino acids: CASSLEVGVNYNEQFF. The CDR3, as DNA: TGTGCCAGCAGCTTGGAGGTGGGGGTCAATTACAATGAGCAGTTCTTC.

This clonotype was found many times. This chain joins TRBV12-3 or TRBV12-4 and TRBJ2-1; possibly TRBD1 or TRBD2 for D (5 bases each). V gave up 6 bases and J gave up 4 bases, with 19 bases separating them. There are 16 residues in the CDR3. Here the CDR3 reads CASSSGTREGYNEQFF. The CDR3 nucleotides read TGTGCCAGCAGCTCCGGGACCCGTGAGGGTTACAATGAGCAGTTCTTC.

Many counts were recorded for this clonotype. V and J are TRBV9 and TRBJ1-2; TRBD1 is a possible D gene (6 bases). The CDR3 has 14 amino acids. The ends were cut back, 1 base at V and 4 bases at J, with 11 bases in the middle. CDR1 is SGDLS and CDR2 is YYNGEE in the germline V gene. The CDR3 DNA follows: TGTGCCAGCAGCGTATGGACAGCCCCCTATGGCTACACCTTC. It yields the protein CASSVWTAPYGYTF.

This clonotype has ten or more counts. This chain uses TRBV6-5 with TRBJ1-4, with a tentative D call TRBD1 (5 bases). With 2 bases removed from V and 11 bases from J, the gap between germline ends came to 15 bases. Germline CDR1 MNHEY, CDR2 SVGAGI. The CDR3 sequence is 14 residues long. This chain's CDR3 is CASSYRTGLGKLFF. In nucleotides, the CDR3 is TGTGCCAGCAGTTACCGGACGGGACTGGGGAAACTGTTTTTT.

This clonotype has ten or more counts. V is TRBV5-1 and J is TRBJ1-2; weak D call: TRBD1 (6 bases). Trimming pared 4 bases from V and 3 bases from J, leaving 19 bases between. CDR1 is SGHRS, CDR2 YFSETQ, per germline. The CDR3 is 16 residues long. CDR3 amino acids: CASSPDRFSMDYGYTF. For the CDR3, the DNA is TGCGCCAGCAGCCCGGACAGATTCTCCATGGACTATGGCTACACCTTC.

This clonotype was seen repeatedly, ten times or more. This chain links TRBV20-1 with TRBJ1-6; TRBD1 agrees at 9 bases. There are 14 residues in the CDR3. The germline V gene has CDR1 DFQATT and CDR2 SNEGSKA (reference sequence). V was pared by 2 bases and J by 7 bases, with 3 bases of the junction left unmatched. The CDR3 loop is CSARKTGGNSPLHF. In nucleotides, the CDR3 is TGCAGTGCTAGAAAGACAGGGGGGAATTCACCCCTCCACTTT.